These T cell receptor beta chains were read from a single sample in a study of T cell responses to AZD1222 COVID-19 vaccine. This table comes from immunoSEQ multiplex PCR, and its TCRdb copy is limited to in-frame clones, with some not included. The profile shows approximately 110,000 clones, over 80% of them singletons. This material consisted of peripheral blood, taken 28 days after the second AZD1222 dose. All receptors come from an adult who received the AZD1222 COVID-19 vaccine. Both conserved end residues are part of each CDR3. Fields, in order: CDR3 protein, CDR3 DNA, V gene, D gene, clone size, J gene. D genes are given only for firm matches. Rows give clone size only sometimes, using once, few, many, or a class for an expanded clone.

CDR3aa: CASSIESLQGNQPQHF
CDR3nt: TGTGCCAGTAGTATAGAAAGCCTTCAGGGCAATCAGCCCCAGCATTTT
v_gene: TRBV19
d_gene: .
abundance: .
j_gene: TRBJ1-5

CDR3aa: CASSQVGQGATDTQYF
CDR3nt: TGTGCCAGCAGCCAAGTGGGACAGGGGGCAACAGATACGCAGTATTTT
v_gene: TRBV4-2
d_gene: TRBD1
abundance: once
j_gene: TRBJ2-3

CDR3aa: CASSLGQASTDTQYF
CDR3nt: TGTGCCAGCAGCCTGGGACAGGCTTCAACAGATACGCAGTATTTT
v_gene: TRBV2
d_gene: TRBD1
abundance: .
j_gene: TRBJ2-3

CDR3aa: CASSLGGQYGYTF
CDR3nt: TGTGCCAGCAGTTTGGGGGGGCAATATGGCTACACCTTC
v_gene: TRBV12-3/TRBV12-4
d_gene: .
abundance: .
j_gene: TRBJ1-2

CDR3aa: CASSSTGTQSSYNSPLHF
CDR3nt: TGTGCCAGCAGCTCAACCGGGACCCAGAGCTCCTATAATTCACCCCTCCACTTT
v_gene: TRBV7-2
d_gene: .
abundance: .
j_gene: TRBJ1-6

CDR3aa: CASSLGLAVRETQYF
CDR3nt: TGTGCCAGCAGCTTAGGGCTAGCGGTCCGAGAGACCCAGTACTTC
v_gene: TRBV7-2
d_gene: TRBD2
abundance: .
j_gene: TRBJ2-5

CDR3aa: CATEGGLVPYEQYF
CDR3nt: TGTGCCACTGAAGGGGGCTTAGTCCCCTACGAGCAGTACTTC
v_gene: TRBV6-5
d_gene: TRBD1
abundance: .
j_gene: TRBJ2-7

CDR3aa: CASSPQGSTEAFF
CDR3nt: TGTGCCAGCAGCCCGCAGGGTTCCACTGAAGCTTTCTTT
v_gene: TRBV5-4
d_gene: .
abundance: .
j_gene: TRBJ1-1

CDR3aa: CASSNRAPGPQHF
CDR3nt: TGTGCCAGCAGCAACAGGGCCCCTGGGCCCCAGCATTTT
v_gene: TRBV21-1
d_gene: .
abundance: .
j_gene: TRBJ1-5

CDR3aa: CASSLIPYEQYF
CDR3nt: TGTGCCAGCAGCCTCATCCCCTACGAGCAGTACTTC
v_gene: TRBV6-2/TRBV6-3
d_gene: .
abundance: .
j_gene: TRBJ2-7

CDR3aa: CASSQMRNQPQHF
CDR3nt: TGTGCCAGCAGCCAAATGAGGAATCAGCCCCAGCATTTT
v_gene: TRBV3-1/TRBV3-2
d_gene: .
abundance: .
j_gene: TRBJ1-5

CDR3aa: CASSPALAPGSNSPLHF
CDR3nt: TGTGCCAGCAGCCCAGCCTTGGCCCCTGGGTCCAATTCACCCCTCCACTTT
v_gene: TRBV7-9
d_gene: .
abundance: .
j_gene: TRBJ1-6

CDR3aa: CASSPGLRGQPQHF
CDR3nt: TGTGCCAGCAGCCCGGGACTACGGGGACAGCCCCAGCATTTT
v_gene: TRBV7-2
d_gene: .
abundance: .
j_gene: TRBJ1-5

CDR3aa: CASRPSGLNYGYTF
CDR3nt: TGTGCCAGCAGGCCTTCGGGTTTGAACTATGGCTACACCTTC
v_gene: TRBV6-2/TRBV6-3
d_gene: .
abundance: .
j_gene: TRBJ1-2

CDR3aa: CASSLGEGGRLNTEAFF
CDR3nt: TGTGCCAGCAGCTTGGGCGAAGGGGGGCGGCTGAACACTGAAGCTTTCTTT
v_gene: TRBV5-6
d_gene: .
abundance: .
j_gene: TRBJ1-1

CDR3aa: CASSGRGADTEAFF
CDR3nt: TGTGCCAGCAGTGGCAGGGGTGCGGACACTGAAGCTTTCTTT
v_gene: TRBV25-1
d_gene: .
abundance: .
j_gene: TRBJ1-1

CDR3aa: CASSPTRTSGTLPTSKYF
CDR3nt: TGTGCCAGCAGCCCCACCCGGACTAGCGGGACCCTCCCTACGAGCAAGTACTTC
v_gene: TRBV13
d_gene: TRBD2
abundance: .
j_gene: TRBJ2-7

CDR3aa: CASSVEQGRYEQYF
CDR3nt: TGTGCCAGCAGCGTAGAACAGGGCCGCTACGAGCAGTACTTC
v_gene: TRBV2
d_gene: .
abundance: .
j_gene: TRBJ2-7

CDR3aa: CATSVRQGGEQYF
CDR3nt: TGTGCCACCAGTGTCCGACAGGGAGGCGAGCAGTACTTC
v_gene: TRBV24-1
d_gene: .
abundance: .
j_gene: TRBJ2-7

CDR3aa: CASSLEPSGNTIYF
CDR3nt: TGTGCCAGCAGCTTAGAACCCTCTGGAAACACCATATATTTT
v_gene: TRBV11-2
d_gene: .
abundance: few
j_gene: TRBJ1-3

CDR3aa: CASSPPGPKSSAHTEAFF
CDR3nt: TGTGCCAGCTCACCCCCCGGACCGAAATCTTCAGCCCACACTGAAGCTTTCTTT
v_gene: TRBV18
d_gene: .
abundance: .
j_gene: TRBJ1-1

CDR3aa: CASHRSPGRLSGNTIYF
CDR3nt: TGTGCCAGCCACCGCTCCCCGGGGCGGCTCTCTGGAAACACCATATATTTT
v_gene: TRBV11-2
d_gene: .
abundance: .
j_gene: TRBJ1-3

CDR3aa: CASSGGTGHEKLFF
CDR3nt: TGTGCCAGCAGCGGCGGGACAGGGCATGAAAAACTGTTTTTT
v_gene: TRBV9
d_gene: TRBD1
abundance: .
j_gene: TRBJ1-4

CDR3aa: CASSLRRANYGYTF
CDR3nt: TGTGCCAGCAGTTTAAGGCGGGCTAACTATGGCTACACCTTC
v_gene: TRBV27
d_gene: .
abundance: .
j_gene: TRBJ1-2

CDR3aa: CASSLSSGGGPRPYGYTF
CDR3nt: TGTGCCAGCAGCTTATCCTCTGGGGGGGGCCCAAGACCTTATGGCTACACCTTC
v_gene: TRBV7-2
d_gene: .
abundance: .
j_gene: TRBJ1-2

CDR3aa: CASSTGQGTYEQYF
CDR3nt: TGTGCCAGCTCAACTGGACAGGGAACCTACGAGCAGTACTTC
v_gene: TRBV18
d_gene: TRBD1
abundance: .
j_gene: TRBJ2-7

CDR3aa: CASSSTGGSGTEAFF
CDR3nt: TGCGCCAGCAGCTCGACAGGGGGCTCGGGCACTGAAGCTTTCTTT
v_gene: TRBV5-1
d_gene: TRBD1
abundance: .
j_gene: TRBJ1-1

CDR3aa: CASSQISGGSYGYTF
CDR3nt: TGCGCCAGCAGCCAAATATCAGGGGGTAGCTATGGCTACACCTTC
v_gene: TRBV4-1
d_gene: TRBD1
abundance: .
j_gene: TRBJ1-2

CDR3aa: CATSDLGEPEKLFF
CDR3nt: TGTGCCACCAGTGATTTAGGAGAGCCTGAAAAACTGTTTTTT
v_gene: TRBV24-1
d_gene: .
abundance: few
j_gene: TRBJ1-4

CDR3aa: CASSPPAGVGNTIYF
CDR3nt: TGTGCCAGCTCACCACCGGCAGGGGTCGGAAACACCATATATTTT
v_gene: TRBV18
d_gene: .
abundance: .
j_gene: TRBJ1-3

CDR3aa: CASSLEAGAYEQYF
CDR3nt: TGTGCCAGCAGCTTAGAAGCGGGTGCCTACGAGCAGTACTTC
v_gene: TRBV11-1
d_gene: .
abundance: .
j_gene: TRBJ2-7

CDR3aa: CASSRNTEAFF
CDR3nt: TGTGCCAGCAGTAGGAACACTGAAGCTTTCTTT
v_gene: TRBV2
d_gene: .
abundance: .
j_gene: TRBJ1-1

CDR3aa: CASSYSHLGVGTQYF
CDR3nt: TGTGCCAGCAGTTACTCGCATTTGGGCGTGGGGACCCAGTACTTC
v_gene: TRBV6-5
d_gene: .
abundance: .
j_gene: TRBJ2-5

CDR3aa: CASSLALGLGGNQPQHF
CDR3nt: TGTGCCAGCAGCTTAGCGCTGGGGTTGGGCGGCAATCAGCCCCAGCATTTT
v_gene: TRBV7-8
d_gene: .
abundance: once
j_gene: TRBJ1-5

CDR3aa: CASSLVRGNEQFF
CDR3nt: TGCGCCAGCAGCTTGGTCAGGGGGAATGAGCAGTTCTTC
v_gene: TRBV5-1
d_gene: TRBD1
abundance: .
j_gene: TRBJ2-1

CDR3aa: CASSGDQYNTDTQYF
CDR3nt: TGTGCCAGCAGCGGCGATCAGTACAACACAGATACGCAGTATTTT
v_gene: TRBV9
d_gene: .
abundance: .
j_gene: TRBJ2-3

CDR3aa: CASSSYLGQGYNSPLHF
CDR3nt: TGTGCCAGCAGTTCCTACCTTGGACAGGGATATAATTCACCCCTCCACTTT
v_gene: TRBV27
d_gene: TRBD1
abundance: .
j_gene: TRBJ1-6

CDR3aa: CASSYSYGYTF
CDR3nt: TGTGCCAGCAGTTACAGCTATGGCTACACCTTC
v_gene: TRBV28
d_gene: .
abundance: .
j_gene: TRBJ1-2

CDR3aa: CASSLGGLGRSKLFF
CDR3nt: TGTGCCAGCAGCTTAGGAGGTTTAGGGAGATCGAAACTGTTTTTT
v_gene: TRBV7-2
d_gene: .
abundance: .
j_gene: TRBJ1-4

CDR3aa: CASSYEPSYEQYF
CDR3nt: TGTGCCAGCAGTTACGAGCCCTCCTACGAGCAGTACTTC
v_gene: TRBV6-5
d_gene: .
abundance: .
j_gene: TRBJ2-7

CDR3aa: CASSLMANTEAFF
CDR3nt: TGTGCCAGCAGCTTAATGGCGAACACTGAAGCTTTCTTT
v_gene: TRBV7-6
d_gene: .
abundance: .
j_gene: TRBJ1-1

CDR3aa: CASSRTTGSNQPQHF
CDR3nt: TGTGCCAGCAGTCGTACGACAGGGAGCAATCAGCCCCAGCATTTT
v_gene: TRBV27
d_gene: TRBD1
abundance: .
j_gene: TRBJ1-5

CDR3aa: CASSQENRGQALHF
CDR3nt: TGTGCCAGCAGCCAAGAGAACAGGGGGCAGGCCCTCCACTTT
v_gene: TRBV4-2
d_gene: TRBD1
abundance: .
j_gene: TRBJ1-6

CDR3aa: CASSLYPMGTKNIQYF
CDR3nt: TGTGCCAGCAGCCTCTACCCGATGGGAACCAAAAACATTCAGTACTTC
v_gene: TRBV7-2
d_gene: .
abundance: once
j_gene: TRBJ2-4

CDR3aa: CASSPRYAAQETQYF
CDR3nt: TGTGCCAGCAGTCCCAGGTACGCTGCCCAAGAGACCCAGTACTTC
v_gene: TRBV3-1/TRBV3-2
d_gene: .
abundance: .
j_gene: TRBJ2-5

CDR3aa: CASTHSTGNTEAFF
CDR3nt: TGTGCCAGCACCCATTCCACAGGGAACACTGAAGCTTTCTTT
v_gene: TRBV3-1/TRBV3-2
d_gene: .
abundance: .
j_gene: TRBJ1-1

CDR3aa: CASSSGTGPTEAFF
CDR3nt: TGCGCCAGCAGCTCCGGGACAGGGCCCACTGAAGCTTTCTTT
v_gene: TRBV5-1
d_gene: TRBD1
abundance: .
j_gene: TRBJ1-1

CDR3aa: CATSRPGTGSSWEQYF
CDR3nt: TGTGCCACCAGCAGACCCGGGACAGGGTCCTCTTGGGAGCAGTACTTC
v_gene: TRBV15
d_gene: TRBD1
abundance: .
j_gene: TRBJ2-7

CDR3aa: CASSFGSSYNEQFF
CDR3nt: TGTGCCAGTAGTTTCGGGAGCTCCTACAATGAGCAGTTCTTC
v_gene: TRBV19
d_gene: .
abundance: .
j_gene: TRBJ2-1

CDR3aa: CASSLTGSGANVLTF
CDR3nt: TGTGCCAGCAGTTTGACAGGGTCTGGGGCCAACGTCCTGACTTTC
v_gene: TRBV6-2/TRBV6-3
d_gene: TRBD1
abundance: .
j_gene: TRBJ2-6

CDR3aa: CASSFLRAVGEETQYF
CDR3nt: TGTGCCAGCAGCTTTCTCCGGGCCGTAGGGGAAGAGACCCAGTACTTC
v_gene: TRBV7-2
d_gene: .
abundance: once
j_gene: TRBJ2-5

CDR3aa: CASRPSGRSGELFF
CDR3nt: TGTGCCAGCAGACCTAGCGGGAGGTCCGGGGAGCTGTTTTTT
v_gene: TRBV7-2
d_gene: TRBD2
abundance: .
j_gene: TRBJ2-2

CDR3aa: CASSQDTGSNQPQHF
CDR3nt: TGCGCCAGCAGCCAAGACACAGGCAGCAATCAGCCCCAGCATTTT
v_gene: TRBV4-1
d_gene: .
abundance: .
j_gene: TRBJ1-5

CDR3aa: CATSREGWPGTVNNEQFF
CDR3nt: TGTGCCACCAGCAGAGAGGGTTGGCCCGGGACGGTAAACAATGAGCAGTTCTTC
v_gene: TRBV15
d_gene: .
abundance: once
j_gene: TRBJ2-1

CDR3aa: CASSPFGTSGTDTQYF
CDR3nt: TGCGCCAGCAGTCCATTCGGGACTAGCGGGACAGATACGCAGTATTTT
v_gene: TRBV23-1
d_gene: TRBD2
abundance: .
j_gene: TRBJ2-3

CDR3aa: CASSPGGPYNEQFF
CDR3nt: TGTGCCAGCAGTCCGGGGGGGCCCTACAATGAGCAGTTCTTC
v_gene: TRBV28
d_gene: TRBD2
abundance: .
j_gene: TRBJ2-1

CDR3aa: CASSLDRDQSPLHF
CDR3nt: TGTGCCAGCAGCCTCGACAGGGACCAGTCACCCCTCCACTTT
v_gene: TRBV5-4
d_gene: TRBD1
abundance: .
j_gene: TRBJ1-6

CDR3aa: CASSVPGSQYEQYF
CDR3nt: TGTGCCAGCAGCGTTCCCGGGTCCCAATACGAGCAGTACTTC
v_gene: TRBV9
d_gene: .
abundance: .
j_gene: TRBJ2-7

CDR3aa: CASSPQRDSEAFF
CDR3nt: TGTGCCAGCTCACCGCAAAGGGACAGCGAAGCTTTCTTT
v_gene: TRBV18
d_gene: TRBD1
abundance: .
j_gene: TRBJ1-1

CDR3aa: CSAKGMSYTF
CDR3nt: TGCAGTGCTAAGGGGATGAGCTACACCTTC
v_gene: TRBV20-1
d_gene: .
abundance: .
j_gene: TRBJ1-2